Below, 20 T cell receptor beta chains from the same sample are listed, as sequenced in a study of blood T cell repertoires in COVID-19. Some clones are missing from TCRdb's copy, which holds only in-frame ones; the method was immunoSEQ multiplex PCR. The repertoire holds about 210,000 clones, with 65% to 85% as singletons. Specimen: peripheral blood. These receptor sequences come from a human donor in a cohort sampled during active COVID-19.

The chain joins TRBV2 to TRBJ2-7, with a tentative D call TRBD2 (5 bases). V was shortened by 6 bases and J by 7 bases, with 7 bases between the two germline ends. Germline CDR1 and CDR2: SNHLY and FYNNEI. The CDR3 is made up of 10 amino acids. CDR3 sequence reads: CASRTGEQYF. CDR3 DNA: TGTGCCAGCAGAACGGGAGAGCAGTACTTC.

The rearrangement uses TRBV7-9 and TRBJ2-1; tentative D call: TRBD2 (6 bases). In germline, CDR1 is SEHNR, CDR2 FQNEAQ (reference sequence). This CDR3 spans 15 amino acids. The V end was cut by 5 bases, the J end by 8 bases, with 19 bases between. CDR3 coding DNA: TGTGCCAGCAGCCCACGGGACTCCCTGACCGATGAGCAGTTCTTC. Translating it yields CASSPRDSLTDEQFF.

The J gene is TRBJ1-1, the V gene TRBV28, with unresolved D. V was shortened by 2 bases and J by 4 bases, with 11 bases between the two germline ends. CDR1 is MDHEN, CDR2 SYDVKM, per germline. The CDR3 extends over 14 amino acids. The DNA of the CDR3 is TGTGCCAGCAGTTTAAGAGAGCGGACCACTGAAGCTTTCTTT. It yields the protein CASSLRERTTEAFF.

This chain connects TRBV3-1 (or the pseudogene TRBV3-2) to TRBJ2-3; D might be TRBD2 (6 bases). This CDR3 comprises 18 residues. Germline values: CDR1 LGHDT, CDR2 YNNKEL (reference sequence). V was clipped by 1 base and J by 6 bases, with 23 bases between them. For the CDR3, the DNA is TGTGCCAGCAGCCAAGTTCCTAAATCGGGGAGGCCTGGGGATACGCAGTATTTT. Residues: CASSQVPKSGRPGDTQYF.

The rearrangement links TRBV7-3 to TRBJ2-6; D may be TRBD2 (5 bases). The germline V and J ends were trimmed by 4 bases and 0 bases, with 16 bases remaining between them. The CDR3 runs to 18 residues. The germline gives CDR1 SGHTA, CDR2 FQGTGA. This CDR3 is CASSSPGSRNSGANVLTF. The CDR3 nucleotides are TGTGCCAGCAGCTCCCCGGGGTCCAGGAACTCTGGGGCCAACGTCCTGACTTTC.

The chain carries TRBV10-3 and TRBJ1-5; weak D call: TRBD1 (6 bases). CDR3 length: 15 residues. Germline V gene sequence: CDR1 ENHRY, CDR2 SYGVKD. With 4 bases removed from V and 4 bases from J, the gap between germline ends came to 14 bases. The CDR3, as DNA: TGTGCCATCAGTGTAGGGGGTGCAACTAATCAGCCCCAGCATTTT. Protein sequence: CAISVGGATNQPQHF.

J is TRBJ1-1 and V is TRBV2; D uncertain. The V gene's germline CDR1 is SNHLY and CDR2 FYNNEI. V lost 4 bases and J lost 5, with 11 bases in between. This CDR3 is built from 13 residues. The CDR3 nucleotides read TGTGCCAGCAGTGCTTGGACTGGGACTGAAGCTTTCTTT. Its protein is CASSAWTGTEAFF.

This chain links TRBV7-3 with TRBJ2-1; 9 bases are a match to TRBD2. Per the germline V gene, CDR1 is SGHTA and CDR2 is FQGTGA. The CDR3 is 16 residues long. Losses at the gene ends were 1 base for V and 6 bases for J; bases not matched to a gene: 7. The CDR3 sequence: CASSLISGGRSNEQFF. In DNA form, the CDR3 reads TGTGCCAGCAGCTTAATAAGCGGGGGGAGGTCCAATGAGCAGTTCTTC.

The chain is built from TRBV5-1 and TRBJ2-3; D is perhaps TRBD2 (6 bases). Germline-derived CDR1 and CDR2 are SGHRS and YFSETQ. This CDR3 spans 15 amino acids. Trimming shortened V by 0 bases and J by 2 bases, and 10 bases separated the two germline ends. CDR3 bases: TGCGCCAGCAGCTTGGCAGCTAGCGACACAGATACGCAGTATTTT. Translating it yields CASSLAASDTDTQYF. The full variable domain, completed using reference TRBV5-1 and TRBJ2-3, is KAGVTQTPRYLIKTRGQQVTLSCSPISGHRSVSWYQQTPGQGLQFLFEYFSETQRNKGNFPGRFSGRQFSNSRSEMNVSTLELGDSALYLCASSLAASDTDTQYFGPGTRLTVL.

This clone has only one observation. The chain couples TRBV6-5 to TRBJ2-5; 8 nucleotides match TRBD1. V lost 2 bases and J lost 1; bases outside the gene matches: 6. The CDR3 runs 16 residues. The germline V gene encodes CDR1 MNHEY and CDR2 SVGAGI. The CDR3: CASSYLQGVPQETQYF. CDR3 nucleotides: TGTGCCAGCAGTTACCTACAGGGGGTCCCCCAAGAGACCCAGTACTTC.

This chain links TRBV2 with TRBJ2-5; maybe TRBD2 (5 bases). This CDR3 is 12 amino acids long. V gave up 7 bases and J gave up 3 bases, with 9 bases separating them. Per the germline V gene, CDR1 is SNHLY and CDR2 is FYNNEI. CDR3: CASTTEEETQYF. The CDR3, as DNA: TGTGCCAGCACGACGGAGGAAGAGACCCAGTACTTC.

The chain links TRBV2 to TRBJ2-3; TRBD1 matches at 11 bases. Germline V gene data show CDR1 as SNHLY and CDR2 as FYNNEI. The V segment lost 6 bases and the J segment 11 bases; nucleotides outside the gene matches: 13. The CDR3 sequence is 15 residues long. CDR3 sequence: CASSPGQGGAWEQYF. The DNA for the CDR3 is TGTGCCAGCAGCCCGGGACAGGGGGGGGCTTGGGAGCAGTATTTT. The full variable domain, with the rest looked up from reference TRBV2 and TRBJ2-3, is EPEVTQTPSHQVTQMGQEVILRCVPISNHLYFYWYRQILGQKVEFLVSFYNNEISEKSEIFDDQFSVERPDGSNFTLKIRSTKLEDSAMYFCASSPGQGGAWEQYFGPGTRLTVL.

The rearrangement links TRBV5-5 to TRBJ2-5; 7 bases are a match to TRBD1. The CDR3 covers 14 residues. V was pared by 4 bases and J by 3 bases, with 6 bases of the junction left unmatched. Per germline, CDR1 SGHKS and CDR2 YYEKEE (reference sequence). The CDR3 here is CASSLATGKETQYF. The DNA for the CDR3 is TGTGCCAGCAGCCTTGCGACAGGGAAAGAGACCCAGTACTTC.

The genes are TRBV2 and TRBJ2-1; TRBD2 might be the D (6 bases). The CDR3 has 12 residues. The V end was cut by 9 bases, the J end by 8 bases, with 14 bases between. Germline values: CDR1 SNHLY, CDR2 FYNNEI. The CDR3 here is CASSTSGDEQFF. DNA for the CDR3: TGTGCCAGTTCGACTAGTGGCGATGAGCAGTTCTTC.

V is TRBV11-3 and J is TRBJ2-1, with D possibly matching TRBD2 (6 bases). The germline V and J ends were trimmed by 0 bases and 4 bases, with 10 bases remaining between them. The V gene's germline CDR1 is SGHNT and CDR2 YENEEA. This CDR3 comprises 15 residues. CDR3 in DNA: TGTGCCAGCAGCTTAGATCTAGCGAGATACAATGAGCAGTTCTTC. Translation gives CASSLDLARYNEQFF.

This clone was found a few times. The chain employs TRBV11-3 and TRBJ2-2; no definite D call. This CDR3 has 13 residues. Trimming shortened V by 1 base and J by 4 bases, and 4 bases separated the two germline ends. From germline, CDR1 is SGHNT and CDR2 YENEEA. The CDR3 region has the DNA TGTGCCAGCAGCTTAGCCCGCACCGGGGAGCTGTTTTTT. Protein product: CASSLARTGELFF.

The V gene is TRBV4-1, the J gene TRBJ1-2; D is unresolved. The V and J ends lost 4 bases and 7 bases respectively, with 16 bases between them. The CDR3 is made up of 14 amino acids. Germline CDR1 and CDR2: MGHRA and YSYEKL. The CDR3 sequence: CASSPHQRASGYTF. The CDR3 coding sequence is TGCGCCAGCAGCCCACACCAGAGGGCCTCTGGCTACACCTTC.

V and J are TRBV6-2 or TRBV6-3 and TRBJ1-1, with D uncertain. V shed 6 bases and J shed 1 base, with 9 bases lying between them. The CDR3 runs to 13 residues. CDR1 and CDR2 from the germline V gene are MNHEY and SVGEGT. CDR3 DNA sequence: TGTGCCAGCAGCCCCCTTAGGAACACTGAAGCTTTCTTT. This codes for CASSPLRNTEAFF.

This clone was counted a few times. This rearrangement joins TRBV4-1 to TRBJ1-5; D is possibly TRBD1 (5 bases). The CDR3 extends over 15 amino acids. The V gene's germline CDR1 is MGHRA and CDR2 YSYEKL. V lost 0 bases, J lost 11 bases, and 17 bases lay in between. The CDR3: CASSQDRGVGGAQHF. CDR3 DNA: TGCGCCAGCAGCCAAGATCGGGGAGTTGGGGGGGCCCAGCATTTT.

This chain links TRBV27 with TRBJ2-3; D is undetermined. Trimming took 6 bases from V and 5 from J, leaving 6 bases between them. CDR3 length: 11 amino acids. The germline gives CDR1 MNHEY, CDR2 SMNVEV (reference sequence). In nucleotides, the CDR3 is TGTGCCAGCAGGAGAGAAGATACGCAGTATTTT. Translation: CASRREDTQYF.